One sample yielded the 15 T cell receptor beta chains listed below, sequenced in a study of shared T cell receptors in the human thymus. Sequencing was performed with immunoSEQ multiplex PCR; in TCRdb, only in-frame clones are kept and a portion is missing. The sample shows 700,000 or so clones, 70% to 90% of them seen only once. These data also formed part of another study, on human thymus T cells.

Material: thymocytes. Receptors were obtained from a girl in the first two years of life with a congenital heart defect.

This chain joins TRBV10-3 and TRBJ2-7; tentative D call: TRBD2 (5 bases). Germline assignment: CDR1 ENHRY and CDR2 SYGVKD. This CDR3 spans 16 amino acids. V lost 0 bases, J lost 2 bases, and 14 bases lay in between. In nucleotides, the CDR3 is TGTGCCATCAGTGAGTCGAGGGTCGGGGTCCCCTACGAGCAGTACTTC. Its translation is CAISESRVGVPYEQYF.

The V call is TRBV28, the J call TRBJ1-6; TRBD1 matches 7 bases. Germline assignment: CDR1 MDHEN and CDR2 SYDVKM. This CDR3 has 14 amino acids. Trimming cost V 5 bases and J 7 bases; bases outside gene matches: 5. The CDR3 loop reads CASSLDRDNSPLHF. DNA for the CDR3: TGTGCCAGCAGTCTAGACAGGGACAATTCACCCCTCCACTTT.

This clone was seen a handful of times. V is TRBV30 and J is TRBJ1-2; D is perhaps TRBD1 (5 bases). The CDR3 spans 14 residues. Trimming took off 1 base at V and 6 bases at J, with 15 bases between the two ends. Per the germline V gene, CDR1 is GTSNPN and CDR2 is SVGIG (reference sequence). The CDR3 nucleotides are TGTGCCTGGAGTGGCAAGATAAGGACACATGGCTACACCTTC. As protein: CAWSGKIRTHGYTF.

V and J are TRBV4-1 and TRBJ1-1; a possible D gene is TRBD1 (5 bases). Trimming cost V 3 bases and J 6 bases, with 17 bases left between them. CDR3 length: 15 residues. CDR1 is MGHRA, CDR2 YSYEKL, per germline. The CDR3 here is CASSHSDSEHPEAFF. Here the CDR3 DNA reads TGCGCCAGCAGCCACAGTGACAGCGAACACCCTGAAGCTTTCTTT.

To note about this clone: Distinct nucleotide sequences in the sample also encode this CDR3. J is TRBJ1-2 and V is TRBV5-1; TRBD1 is a possible D gene (6 bases). The CDR3 sequence is 13 residues long. Trimming pared 0 bases from V and 8 bases from J, leaving 11 bases between. The germline gives CDR1 SGHRS, CDR2 YFSETQ. This CDR3 is CASSLVPGEGYTF. The DNA of the CDR3 is TGCGCCAGCAGCTTGGTTCCAGGGGAAGGCTACACCTTC.

This clone occurred a few times. The rearrangement joins TRBV7-9 to TRBJ1-2, with a possible D match to TRBD1 (6 bases). V shed 1 base and J shed 7 bases, with 19 bases lying between them. Germline assignment: CDR1 SEHNR and CDR2 FQNEAQ (reference sequence). This CDR3 is built from 16 residues. The CDR3 protein is CASSLETGGRSGGYTF. The CDR3 coding sequence is TGTGCCAGCAGCTTAGAGACGGGGGGGCGCTCGGGTGGCTACACCTTC.

The CDR3: CASSPTPGELFF. The CDR3 nucleotides read TGTGCCAGCAGCCCTACCCCCGGGGAGCTGTTTTTT. The chain couples TRBV7-6 to TRBJ2-2; the D is unclear. The CDR3 loop spans 12 amino acids. In germline, CDR1 is SGHVS, CDR2 FNYEAQ. Trimming took off 5 bases at V and 6 bases at J, with 7 bases between the two ends.

This clone occurred a few times. The rearrangement joins TRBV7-9 to TRBJ1-5; D possibly corresponds to TRBD1 (5 bases). CDR3 length equals 18 residues. From germline, CDR1 is SEHNR and CDR2 FQNEAQ (reference sequence). With 1 base removed from V and 0 bases from J, the gap between germline ends came to 16 bases. The chain's CDR3 is CASSLGPTTANSNQPQHF. The CDR3 DNA is TGTGCCAGCAGCTTAGGTCCAACGACAGCAAATAGCAATCAGCCCCAGCATTTT.

The chain recombines TRBV15 with TRBJ2-5; tentative D call: TRBD2 (7 bases). Germline lookup yields CDR1 LNHNV and CDR2 YYDKDF (reference sequence). The CDR3 runs to 13 residues. Trimming shortened V by 9 bases and J by 5 bases, and 16 bases separated the two germline ends. CDR3 DNA sequence: TGTGCCACGAGGGGGGGTAAGGAGGAGACCCAGTACTTC. This translates into CATRGGKEETQYF.

The chain uses TRBV5-1 and TRBJ1-1; no clear D gene. Germline V lookup: CDR1 SGHRS, CDR2 YFSETQ. The CDR3 length is 13 residues. V shed 1 base and J shed 4 bases, with 8 bases lying between them. The CDR3 loop reads CASSLMAGTEAFF. The CDR3 DNA is TGCGCCAGCAGCTTGATGGCGGGCACTGAAGCTTTCTTT.

This clone was detected once. This rearrangement joins TRBV11-2 to TRBJ2-3; tentative D call: TRBD1 (5 bases). The V end was cut by 0 bases, the J end by 0 bases, with 19 bases between. This CDR3 contains 19 residues. Germline-derived CDR1 and CDR2 are SGHAT and FQNNGV. The chain's CDR3 is CASSLESPATATSTDTQYF. The CDR3 nucleotides read TGTGCCAGCAGCTTAGAATCCCCAGCGACAGCAACTAGCACAGATACGCAGTATTTT.

This chain links TRBV6-1 with TRBJ2-1, with 9 bases identical to TRBD2. The trim removed 10 bases at V and 15 bases at J, leaving 16 bases unmatched. This CDR3 contains 13 residues. The germline V gene encodes CDR1 MNHNS and CDR2 SASEGT. The CDR3 protein is CATLRGGRLISFF. The CDR3, as DNA: TGTGCCACGCTGCGGGGGGGCCGTCTAATTTCGTTCTTC.

This clone was recorded once. The gene calls are TRBV6-1 and TRBJ1-2, with a possible D match to TRBD1 (6 bases). The CDR3 length is 15 residues. Trimming shortened V by 4 bases and J by 3 bases, and 15 bases separated the two germline ends. In germline, CDR1 is MNHNS, CDR2 SASEGT. The CDR3 bases are TGTGCCAGCAGTGCATTGAGGGGGACCCACTATGGCTACACCTTC. This translates into CASSALRGTHYGYTF.

The chain uses TRBV10-3 and TRBJ1-2; tentative D call: TRBD1 (5 bases). V lost 11 bases, J lost 8 bases, and 15 bases lay in between. The CDR3 contains 11 residues. The germline V gene has CDR1 ENHRY and CDR2 SYGVKD. The DNA of the CDR3 is TGTGCCTACCGGGGGGTCGAAGGCTACACCTTC. Its translation: CAYRGVEGYTF.

This clone was seen once. This chain joins TRBV4-3 and TRBJ1-6; TRBD1 is a possible D gene (6 bases). The length of the CDR3 is 20 residues. V lost 0 bases and J 6 bases, leaving 24 bases between the germline ends. Germline V gene sequence: CDR1 LGHNA, CDR2 YSLEER. CDR3 in amino acids: CASSQDVGARDVSLNSPLHF. The DNA for the CDR3 is TGCGCCAGCAGCCAAGATGTGGGGGCCAGGGACGTGTCCCTTAATTCACCCCTCCACTTT.